The T cell receptor (beta chain) described here comes from a study of cytomegalovirus exposure and HLA in healthy donors (dated by TCRdb to 2017 to 2019). For the study in its entirety: In an earlier analysis of some 550 of the donors, 276 Gb of sequence data and roughly 100 million unique TCR beta sequences from roughly 200 million T cells were reported. Roughly 300 gigabases of sequencing data and tens of millions of unique TCR sequences were included in an early release covering 550 to 650 HLA-typed donors. Among the roughly 410 genotyped donors, 75% to 90% belonged to the genetic ancestry cluster associated with self-reported Caucasian donors. The study aimed to test whether cataloging public T cell receptors could reveal signatures of past pathogen exposure. The study profiled the T cell repertoires of 666 subjects by immunosequencing and related them to cytomegalovirus serostatus. Along with the roughly 670-subject first cohort, a separate validation cohort of some 130 different subjects was used. To predict cytomegalovirus infection status, the study brought together high-throughput TCR immunosequencing, statistical association of individual TCRs with disease status, and machine learning. A later analysis re-examined previously published TCR beta repertoires from over 500 donors and added high-resolution HLA genotyping to investigate patterns of TCR occurrence. In the later analysis, no new phenotypic data were used to find candidate immune exposures; instead, reliance was placed on TCR beta sequences and their occurrence across donors. To decide whether each TCR beta V gene segment behaved as functional or pseudogenic, an earlier analysis of approximately 600 of the donors relied on high-throughput TCR beta sequencing. Donor age, sex, ethnicity and CMV serostatus were collected together with the repertoire data. Genome-wide SNP genotypes for about 65% of the roughly 700 donors were used in a later genetic analysis, which treated that subset as a discovery cohort. All discovery cohort repertoires had been generated using a single sequencing platform. HLA typing included class I and class II loci at four-digit resolution. The number of donors typed differed by locus, with roughly 629-640 for A, B, C, DRB1 and DQB1, roughly 550 for DQA1, 600 to 610 for DPA1, and some 470 for DPB1. Four or five DR-DQ haplotypes were handled as single units for association and clustering, since linkage in the cohort was strong. Across some 400 genotyped donors of the cohort, an average of about 200,000 unique TCR beta nucleotide sequences per donor were sequenced, and approximately 17% of those sequences were non-productive. Overall results and qualifications from the work: In this cohort, only TCR beta chains were sequenced, and detectable features were limited by the absence of alpha or paired-chain data. Correlated functional status among segregating V segments might be attributable to linkage disequilibrium, but an unknown experimental factor could not be ruled out. Some IMGT-functional V segments, including TRBV6-2 and TRBV6-3, could not be distinguished by the 87-base-pair reads and were therefore excluded. When HLA alleles, especially DR and DQ, strongly co-occurred, attributing TCR associations to individual alleles was difficult. Across donors, most TCR sequences were observed very rarely, whereas some public TCRs were present in many individuals. A further reported finding was that TCR beta sequences accurately predicted the HLA-A and HLA-B alleles for most subjects in the first cohort. HLA typing was unavailable for some donors at each locus, so association tests used only the typed subset. According to a later analysis, most CMV-associated TCR beta chains appeared to be HLA-restricted, and the HLA associations seemed to be driven largely by CMV exposure. A group of highly shared sequence variants was considered likely to be a technical artifact of the sequencing pipeline. In a later analysis, HLA-associated TCR beta chains were found to be more clonally expanded and to have lower generation probabilities than equally common non-associated chains. A total of 164 TCR beta chains were listed by the study as associated with cytomegalovirus. The presence/absence analyses assumed that sequencing depth was roughly uniform across donors, and that assumption may not be true. According to the authors, the approach could potentially be generalized to other disease states and immunological phenotypes. A later genetic analysis associated a missense DCLRE1C variant with V-gene and J-gene trimming of TCR beta chains, and an independent cohort replicated the association. Immune exposure information for the cohort was limited to CMV serostatus. Because counts were too low, roughly 18 rarely observed V segments, including chromosome 9 orphons, were left out of the earlier analysis of a few hundred of the donors. According to a later analysis, TCR association rates differed among HLA loci, with DRB1 alleles showing the most associated TCRs and HLA-C alleles showing the fewest. In a later genetic analysis, fewer N-insertions in productive TCRs were reported among donors in an Asian-associated ancestry cluster than the roughly 710-donor mean. According to a later analysis, parvovirus B19, influenza, CMV and Epstein-Barr virus appeared linked to several top co-occurrence clusters. The classifier was reported to diagnose cytomegalovirus status with high specificity and sensitivity in both the original and validation cohorts. In an earlier analysis of about 550 of the donors, most TCR beta V segments were observed in productive rearrangements about 90% or about 30% of the time, broadly matching IMGT annotations. Three of the identified cytomegalovirus-associated TCR beta chains were confirmed in vitro to be specific for cytomegalovirus antigens. A later analysis associated some 17,000 TCR beta sequences with specific HLA alleles at a false discovery rate of 0.05.

The method behind the library was the immunoSEQ multiplex PCR assay. For the multiplex PCR, a mixture combining 60 forward primers for TCR Vbeta segments and 13 reverse primers for TCR Jbeta segments was used. A multiplex PCR assay on genomic DNA amplified the CDR3 region of rearranged TCR beta genes. The amplified TCR beta libraries were sequenced on the Illumina HiSeq System as 87-base-pair reads. In the original analysis: In a later analysis, 70 million to 95 million unique TCR beta chains were counted across the 500 to 850 repertoires, and about 10 million of these chains were shared by at least two donors. A nearest-neighbor algorithm error-corrected the raw reads and collapsed the reads into unique sequences, merging closely related sequences to remove PCR and sequencing errors. CDR3 sequences were aligned to IMGT reference sequences to assign V, D and J gene segments. For a sequence to be retained, a match of at least six nucleotides was required to both a V gene segment and a J gene segment. A rearrangement counted as productive if the CDR3 had no stop codons and remained in frame with V and J, and every other rearrangement counted as non-productive. CDR3 was defined by IMGT convention, running from the second conserved V-encoded cysteine to the conserved J-encoded phenylalanine. The earlier analysis of 550 to 650 of the donors excluded any sequence lacking an unambiguous match to a single V gene segment. In an earlier analysis of several hundred of the donors, V segments were called functional above 56.7% productive rearrangements and were called segregating when the between-donor standard deviation exceeded 5%. To diagnose cytomegalovirus status from the catalog of TCR beta chain sequences, a statistical classification framework was built. In a later analysis, V and J genes were assigned by comparing TCR nucleotide sequences against IMGT/GENE-DB human TR gene sequences. A later analysis assigned CDR3 sequences and most-parsimonious VDJ recombination scenarios with the TCRdist pipeline. In a later analysis, each TCR beta chain was defined by its CDR3 amino acid sequence together with its V-gene family, and reads lacking a unique V-gene family were excluded. In a later analysis, around 650 highly shared, low-generation-probability nucleotide sequences were removed to address suspected cross-contamination and a sequencing artifact. In a later analysis, a clonal expansion index was calculated for each public chain from normalized within-repertoire ranks of inferred template counts. In a later analysis, generation probabilities were computed using a VDJ recombination model fitted to out-of-frame rearrangements, and the results were checked against IGoR. A later analysis scored TCR-TCR, TCR-HLA and TCR-CMV co-occurrence with hypergeometric tests, applying a repertoire-size bias correction to TCR pairs. In a later analysis, false discovery rates were estimated by permuting HLA or CMV assignments 20 times. A later analysis grouped co-occurring TCRs with DBSCAN, adding TCRdist sequence similarity when clustering within HLA-allele-positive subsets. Co-occurrence clustering excluded repertoires with fewer than 30,000 or more than 120,000 public chains, plus five with anomalous nucleotide sharing. TCRdb obtained this table from immuneACCESS and retained in-frame rearrangements with V and J assigned. These tables miss some clones; where compared with another copy, unresolved V genes account for less than half of the shortfall, and the remainder is unexplained. The V and J calls and clone size were taken over from that table, and D and trimming were inferred from the DNA. The sample profile shows 140,000 to 150,000 clones; 60% to 85% of them were found once. The ten top clones hold about 6.9% of the sample.

On this clone: It lacks a known antigen. The sample holds no much larger clone one base away, and base qualities are not on file.

The cohort comprised some 730 healthy bone marrow donors. All cohort members were sampled while nominally healthy, although unrecorded immune exposures were likely present. The donor tested CMV seropositive and was one of the 289 seropositive cohort members. Each donor provided a peripheral blood sample, and peripheral blood mononuclear cells were used for TCR beta sequencing. The Qiagen DNeasy Blood Extraction Kit was used to extract genomic DNA from the blood cell samples. From cysteine to phenylalanine, the CDR3 is 13 amino acids long. The read is trimmed to its CDR3 DNA, 39 bases read in frame from base 1. For CDR1 and CDR2, the germline V gene (reference sequence) lists SGHNT and YYREEE. The V and J ends are trimmed by 0 bases and 5 bases, leaving 8 bases between them.

Source material: PBMCs. The source of this sequence is a woman in her forties in good health and CMV-seropositive. The chain joins TRBV5-4 to TRBJ1-2; the D gene lacks a confident call. The nucleotide sequence reads as follows: TGTGCCAGCAGCTTGGAACCACTGTATGGCTACACCTTC. Translated, it gives CASSLEPLYGYTF.